This passage covers 9 T cell receptor beta chains from one sample sequenced in a study of spatial heterogeneity in lung cancer. Time point noted: blood at routine non-recurrence follow-up after resection. Material for sequencing was whole RNA from tumor, nontumor lung or frozen PBMC, left unsorted. TCRdb passed the 5' RACE reads through MiXCR, listing each CDR3 protein once. The sample shows around 110,000 distinct CDR3 sequences, over 9% of them seen only once. This specimen consisted of PBMCs, obtained at follow-up. The receptors derive from a male donor with early-stage non-small cell lung cancer.

This clonotype was picked up many times. V is TRBV10-2 and J is TRBJ2-7; perhaps TRBD1 as D (6 bases). The V end lost 7 bases, the J end lost 8 bases, and 9 bases lay between the germline ends. Germline V gene lookup returns CDR1 WSHSY and CDR2 SAAADI. This CDR3 is built from 10 residues. CDR3 sequence reads: CASNQGQQYF. The DNA of the CDR3 is TGCGCCAGCAACCAGGGGCAGCAGTACTTC.

This clonotype was observed a handful of times. This chain joins TRBV27 and TRBJ2-5; maybe TRBD2 (5 bases). This CDR3 contains 17 residues. CDR1 is MNHEY and CDR2 is SMNVEV in the germline V gene (reference sequence). With 2 bases removed from V and 2 bases from J, the gap between germline ends came to 18 bases. Written as DNA, the CDR3 is TGTGCCAGCAGTTTAAGGTTGCCCCGGAGGTCGCAAGAGACCCAGTACTTC. Protein sequence: CASSLRLPRRSQETQYF.

This clonotype was found many times. This chain uses TRBV28 with TRBJ1-2; TRBD1 matches at 8 bases. Germline V gene data show CDR1 as MDHEN and CDR2 as SYDVKM. The J segment lost 8 bases and the V segment lost 1 base, leaving 15 bases of the junction unmatched. This CDR3 is 17 amino acids long. The CDR3 DNA reads as TGTGCCAGCAGTTTATTTCCGAGTGCGCAGGGGGCCCGGGGCTACACCTTC. It yields the protein CASSLFPSAQGARGYTF.

The rearrangement joins TRBV7-8 to TRBJ2-2; D is unclear. The germline V gene encodes CDR1 SGHVS and CDR2 FQNEAQ. V was shortened by 8 bases and J by 4 bases, with 11 bases between the two germline ends. This CDR3 is built from 13 residues. In nucleotides, the CDR3 is TGTGCCAGCGGAGCGATAACCACCGGGGAGCTGTTTTTT. Amino acids: CASGAITTGELFF.

Only a few counts were recorded for this clonotype. V and J are TRBV11-2 and TRBJ1-1; the match to TRBD1 covers 10 bases. CDR3 size: 16 residues. V gave up 6 bases and J gave up 1 base; unmatched junction bases: 8. Germline V gene data show CDR1 as SGHAT and CDR2 as FQNNGV. The CDR3 spells CASRQTGGWANTEAFF. CDR3 in DNA: TGTGCCAGCAGACAGACAGGGGGCTGGGCGAACACTGAAGCTTTCTTT.

The chain is built from TRBV7-9 and TRBJ1-2; weak D call: TRBD1 (6 bases). Between the trimmed V and J ends, which lost 5 bases and 8 bases, there was a span of 27 bases. Germline values: CDR1 SEHNR, CDR2 FQNEAQ (reference sequence). The CDR3 is 17 amino acids. The CDR3 nucleotides read TGTGCCAGCAGCACCAGTATCACAGGGCTTAATCCTAACGGCTACACCTTC. Its protein is CASSTSITGLNPNGYTF.

This clonotype was detected a few times. The genes are TRBV9 and TRBJ2-3, with D possibly being TRBD1 (6 bases). Germline assignment: CDR1 SGDLS and CDR2 YYNGEE. CDR3 size: 16 residues. V shed 4 bases and J shed 0 bases, with 15 bases lying between them. CDR3 nucleotide sequence: TGTGCCAGCAGCCACCGACAGGTCACTAGCACAGATACGCAGTATTTT. Its translation is CASSHRQVTSTDTQYF. Based on the CDR3 plus reference TRBV9 and TRBJ2-3, the full variable domain is DSGVTQTPKHLITATGQRVTLRCSPRSGDLSVYWYQQSLDQGLQFLIQYYNGEERAKGNILERFSAQQFPDLHSELNLSSLELGDSALYFCASSHRQVTSTDTQYFGPGTRLTVL.

This clonotype was picked up a small number of times. This sequence joins TRBV12-5 and TRBJ2-5; D gene uncertain. The CDR3 is 11 residues long. V was clipped by 4 bases and J by 4 bases, with 4 bases between them. CDR1 LGHNT and CDR2 FRNRAP come from the germline V gene. CDR3 amino acids: CASGWGETQYF. Here the CDR3 DNA reads TGTGCTAGTGGTTGGGGAGAGACCCAGTACTTC.

This chain links TRBV5-4 with TRBJ1-2, with no clear D. The germline gives CDR1 SGHNT, CDR2 YYREEE (reference sequence). With 0 bases removed from V and 1 base from J, the gap between germline ends came to 10 bases. The CDR3 consists of 15 residues. The CDR3 region is CASSLEGSHNYGYTF. The DNA for the CDR3 is TGTGCCAGCAGCTTGGAAGGAAGCCATAACTATGGCTACACCTTC.